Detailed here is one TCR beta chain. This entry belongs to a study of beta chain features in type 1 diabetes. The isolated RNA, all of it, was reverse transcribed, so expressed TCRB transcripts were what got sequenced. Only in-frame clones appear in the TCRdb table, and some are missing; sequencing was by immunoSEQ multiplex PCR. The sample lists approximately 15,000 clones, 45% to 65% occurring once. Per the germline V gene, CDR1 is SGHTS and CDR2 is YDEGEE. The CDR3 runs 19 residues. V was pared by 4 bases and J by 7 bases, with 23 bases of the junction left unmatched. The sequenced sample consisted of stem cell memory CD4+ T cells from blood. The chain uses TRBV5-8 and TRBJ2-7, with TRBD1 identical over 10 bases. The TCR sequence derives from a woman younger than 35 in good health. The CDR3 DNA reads TGTGCCAGCAGCCTATCCGGGACAGGGGCAGCGGGATTCAGCTTAGAGCAGTACTTC. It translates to CASSLSGTGAAGFSLEQYF.